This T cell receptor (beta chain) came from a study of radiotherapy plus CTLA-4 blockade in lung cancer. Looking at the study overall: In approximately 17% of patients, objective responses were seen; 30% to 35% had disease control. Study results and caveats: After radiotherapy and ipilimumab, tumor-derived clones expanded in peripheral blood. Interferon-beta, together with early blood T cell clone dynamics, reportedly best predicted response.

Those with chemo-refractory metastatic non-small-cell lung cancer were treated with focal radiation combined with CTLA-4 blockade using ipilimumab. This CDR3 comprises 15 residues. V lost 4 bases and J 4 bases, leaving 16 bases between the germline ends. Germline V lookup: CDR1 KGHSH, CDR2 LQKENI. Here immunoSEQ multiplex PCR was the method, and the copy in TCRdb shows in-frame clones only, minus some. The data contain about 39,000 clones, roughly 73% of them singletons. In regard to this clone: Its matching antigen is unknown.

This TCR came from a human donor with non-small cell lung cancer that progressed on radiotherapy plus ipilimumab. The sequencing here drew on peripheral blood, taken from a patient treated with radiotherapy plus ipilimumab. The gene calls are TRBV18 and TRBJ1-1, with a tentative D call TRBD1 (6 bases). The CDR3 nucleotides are TGTGCCAGCTCACTTCACGGGACAATAAGCACTGAAGCTTTCTTT. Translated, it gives CASSLHGTISTEAFF.